One and the same sample provided the 3 T cell receptor beta chains below, sequenced in a study of blood T cell repertoires in COVID-19. TCRdb's copy holds only in-frame clones and misses some; the assay was immunoSEQ multiplex PCR. The sample contains 140,000 or so clones, 70% to 85% of which appear only once. The specimen was peripheral blood. Receptors were obtained from a man aged 60 to 75 with active or convalescent COVID-19.

The chain uses TRBV5-1 and TRBJ2-5; 9 bases align to TRBD1. The CDR3 runs to 17 residues. V shed 3 bases, J shed 4 bases, and the junction held 13 bases outside the gene matches. Per the germline V gene, CDR1 is SGHRS and CDR2 is YFSETQ. CDR3 residues: CASSSNAQGASIETQYF. In nucleotides, the CDR3 is TGCGCCAGCAGCTCCAATGCACAGGGGGCGTCCATAGAGACCCAGTACTTC.

The genes are TRBV19 and TRBJ1-1; TRBD1 agrees at 8 bases. The CDR3 has 15 residues. CDR1 is LNHDA and CDR2 is SQIVND in the germline V gene (reference sequence). The V gene end was trimmed by 5 bases and the J gene end by 6 bases; junction bases not matched to a gene: 11. CDR3 coding DNA: TGTGCCAGTAGTCCCACAGGGGGTCGGAGATCTGAAGCTTTCTTT. It is translated as CASSPTGGRRSEAFF. Full variable domain (rest looked up from reference TRBV19 and TRBJ1-1): DGGITQSPKYLFRKEGQNVTLSCEQNLNHDAMYWYRQDPGQGLRLIYYSQIVNDFQKGDIAEGYSVSREKKESFPLTVTSAQKNPTAFYLCASSPTGGRRSEAFFGQGTRLTVV.

The chain combines TRBV9 with TRBJ2-3; 9 bases map to TRBD2. V was clipped by 0 bases and J by 6 bases; unmatched bases: 5. Germline-derived CDR1 and CDR2 are SGDLS and YYNGEE. CDR3 length: 15 residues. CDR3 residues: CASSVAGLAGDTQYF. The DNA for the CDR3 is TGTGCCAGCAGCGTAGCGGGACTAGCAGGGGATACGCAGTATTTT.